This T cell receptor beta chain appears in the sequencing data of a study of monozygotic twins with inflammatory bowel disease (dated 2019 in TCRdb). About the study as a whole: In total, roughly 30 monozygotic twin pairs made up the full study: 19 Danish pairs, all IBD-discordant, plus nine German pairs, of which four were IBD-concordant and five were IBD-discordant. Each individual had, on average, about 151 000 unique TCRalpha sequences and 181 000 unique TCRbeta sequences available for analysis. The search for disease-associated traits relied mainly on comparing IBD patients with their genetically identical healthy co-twins within discordant pairs.

Preparation of the library involved 5' RACE. Each TCR library was prepared from 3,500 to 4,500 ng of total RNA. For each sample, cDNA was synthesized in eight separate reactions using SMARTScribe reverse transcriptase. During cDNA synthesis, template switching introduced unique molecular identifiers that contained a 6-nucleotide sample barcode. TCRalpha and TCRbeta cDNA was amplified by two nested PCRs of around 16 and 10 cycles, with bead purification after each PCR. Before amplification, cDNA was treated with uracil DNA-glycosylase and purified using the QIAquick PCR purification kit. The second PCR added Illumina TruSeq-compatible adapters along with sample-specific barcodes. TapeStation and Qubit were used to check library quality and concentration, and around 5 ng of each library went into the pool. Pooled libraries were sequenced on an Illumina HiSeq2500 single-index Rapid Run with 2 x 100 bp reads and custom sequencing primers. The paper's processing steps were these. UMI-based consensus assembly with MiGEC version 1.2.6 was used to correct PCR and sequencing errors. MiXCR version 2.1.1 handled V(D)J alignment, clonotype assembly and CDR3 extraction. Gene usage, clonotype sharing and MAIT/NKT TCR abundance were normalised by analysing the top 1000, 10 000 and 20 000 clonotypes per sample. After downsampling to 27 000 UMIs, diversity was calculated as the inverse Simpson index using the vegan R package. Paired Mann-Whitney U tests were applied to discordant twin pairs, and Benjamini-Hochberg correction was used for multiple testing. After the reads were reprocessed by TCRdb, one entry was made per CDR3 protein sequence, with no DNA. These V and J calls are TCRdb output, not the study's own analysis. The sample has about 43,000 distinct CDR3 sequences on record. Of the sample, less than 6.5% is held by the ten largest clones.

The germline V gene provides CDR1 SGHNT and CDR2 YENEEA. From its cysteine to its phenylalanine, the CDR3 spans 13 amino acids. No DNA is given. A note on this clonotype: The antigen this receptor binds is unknown.

From each donor, a roughly 2.5 ml peripheral blood sample was collected into PAXgene tubes and stored at -80 degrees C. Total RNA was isolated from whole blood with the PAXgene blood miRNA kit on an automated QIAcube, without T cell sorting. Peripheral blood from monozygotic twin pairs, either concordant or discordant for inflammatory bowel disease, underwent deep TCRalpha and TCRbeta repertoire profiling that used unique molecular barcoding. Smoking habits were recorded for all twin pairs, and individuals were classified as current, former or never smokers. Paper-wide results and their limitations: TCRbeta repertoire diversity, by inverse Simpson index, was decreased in IBD patients compared with their healthy co-twins. No single strong signal or clonotype linked to IBD turned up in the results, so the idea that one exists was not supported. Distinction between different T cell subtypes could not be achieved in the analysis. Because patients received different immunosuppressive treatments, the repertoires may have picked up extra background noise and variability between individuals. Compared with healthy twins, IBD patients had fewer clonotypes in common with other individuals, a difference most pronounced in patients showing signs of disease activity. Repertoire similarity did not differ between concordant and discordant twins, possibly due to limited statistical power.

The receptor was isolated from a human donor with ulcerative colitis or Crohn's disease, or a healthy co-twin of an affected twin (not recorded which). The sequenced sample was blood. Recombination linked TRBV11-3 to TRBJ1-4. The CDR3 here reads CASSLEGREKLFF.